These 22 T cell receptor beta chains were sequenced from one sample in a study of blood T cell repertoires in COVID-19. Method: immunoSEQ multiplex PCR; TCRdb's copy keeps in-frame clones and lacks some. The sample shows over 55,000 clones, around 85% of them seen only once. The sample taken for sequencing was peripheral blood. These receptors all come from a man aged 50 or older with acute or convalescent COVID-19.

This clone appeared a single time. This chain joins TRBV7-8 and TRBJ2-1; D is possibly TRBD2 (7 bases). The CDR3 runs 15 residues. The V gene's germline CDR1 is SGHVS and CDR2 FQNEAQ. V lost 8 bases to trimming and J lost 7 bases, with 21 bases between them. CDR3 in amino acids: CASEPGGGLTNEQFF. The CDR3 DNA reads TGTGCCAGCGAACCTGGGGGGGGGCTAACGAATGAGCAGTTCTTC. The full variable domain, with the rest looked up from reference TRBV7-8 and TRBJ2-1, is GAGVSQSPRYKVAKRGQDVALRCDPISGHVSLFWYQQALGQGPEFLTYFQNEAQLDKSGLPSDRFFAERPEGSVSTLKIQRTQQEDSAVYLCASEPGGGLTNEQFFGPGTRLTVL.

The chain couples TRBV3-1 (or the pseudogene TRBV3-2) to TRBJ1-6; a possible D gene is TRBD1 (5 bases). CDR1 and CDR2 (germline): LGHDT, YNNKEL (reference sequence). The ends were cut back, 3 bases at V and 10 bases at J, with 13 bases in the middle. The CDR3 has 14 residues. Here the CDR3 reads CASSHGGAQSPLHF. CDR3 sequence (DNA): TGTGCCAGCAGCCACGGCGGGGCTCAATCACCCCTCCACTTT.

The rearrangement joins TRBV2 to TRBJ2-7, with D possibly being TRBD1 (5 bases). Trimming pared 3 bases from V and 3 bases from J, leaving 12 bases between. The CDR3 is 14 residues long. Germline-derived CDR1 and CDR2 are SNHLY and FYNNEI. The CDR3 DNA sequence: TGTGCCAGCAGTGAGGGGCAGGTCCGCTACGAGCAGTACTTC. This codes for CASSEGQVRYEQYF.

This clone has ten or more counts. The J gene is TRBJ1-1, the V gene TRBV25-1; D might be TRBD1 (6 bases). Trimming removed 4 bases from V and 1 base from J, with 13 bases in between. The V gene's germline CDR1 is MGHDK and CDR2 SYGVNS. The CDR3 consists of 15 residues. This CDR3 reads CASSGIRGANTEAFF. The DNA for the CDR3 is TGTGCCAGCAGTGGAATCAGGGGTGCGAACACTGAAGCTTTCTTT.

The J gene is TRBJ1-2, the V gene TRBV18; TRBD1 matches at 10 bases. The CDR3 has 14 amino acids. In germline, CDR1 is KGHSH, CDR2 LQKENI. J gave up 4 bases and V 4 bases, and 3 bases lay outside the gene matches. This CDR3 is CASSRTGGSYGYTF. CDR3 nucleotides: TGTGCCAGCTCACGGACAGGGGGTTCCTATGGCTACACCTTC.

This CDR3 reads CAISEPGDTEAFF. The CDR3 DNA reads TGTGCCATCAGTGAGCCAGGGGACACTGAAGCTTTCTTT. The rearrangement links TRBV10-3 to TRBJ1-1; weak D call: TRBD1 (6 bases). V shed 2 bases and J shed 3 bases, with 7 bases lying between them. Germline V gene sequence: CDR1 ENHRY, CDR2 SYGVKD. The CDR3 has 13 residues.

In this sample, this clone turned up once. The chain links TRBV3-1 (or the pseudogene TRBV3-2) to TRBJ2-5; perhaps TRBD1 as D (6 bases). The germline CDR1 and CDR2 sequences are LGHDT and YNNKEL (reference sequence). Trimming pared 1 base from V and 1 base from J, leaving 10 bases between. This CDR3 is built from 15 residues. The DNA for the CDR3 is TGTGCCAGCAGCCAAGTCCCAGGGGCCCAAGAGACCCAGTACTTC. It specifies CASSQVPGAQETQYF.

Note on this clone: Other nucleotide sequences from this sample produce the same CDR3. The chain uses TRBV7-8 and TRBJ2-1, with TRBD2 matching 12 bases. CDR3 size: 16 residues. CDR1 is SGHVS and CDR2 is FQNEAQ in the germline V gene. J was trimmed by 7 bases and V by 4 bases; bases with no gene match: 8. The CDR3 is CASSSLTSGGPNEQFF. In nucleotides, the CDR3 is TGTGCCAGCAGCTCCCTGACTAGCGGGGGACCAAATGAGCAGTTCTTC.

CDR3 residues: CASSRTTANSPLHF. CDR3 in DNA: TGTGCCAGCAGCCGAACGACAGCTAATTCACCCCTCCACTTT. The chain links TRBV27 to TRBJ1-6, with D perhaps matching TRBD1 (5 bases). V was trimmed by 6 bases and J by 6 bases, leaving 12 bases between them. The CDR3 has 14 amino acids. From germline, CDR1 is MNHEY and CDR2 SMNVEV (reference sequence).

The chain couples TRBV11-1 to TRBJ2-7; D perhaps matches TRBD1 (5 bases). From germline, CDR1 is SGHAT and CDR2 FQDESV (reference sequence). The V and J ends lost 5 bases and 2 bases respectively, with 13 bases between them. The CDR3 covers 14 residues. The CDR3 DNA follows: TGTGCCAGCAGCCCCATCAGGGCAGCCTACGAGCAGTACTTC. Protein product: CASSPIRAAYEQYF. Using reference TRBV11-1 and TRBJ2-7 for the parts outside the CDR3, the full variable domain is EAEVAQSPRYKITEKSQAVAFWCDPISGHATLYWYRQILGQGPELLVQFQDESVVDDSQLPKDRFSAERLKGVDSTLKIQPAELGDSAMYLCASSPIRAAYEQYFGPGTRLTVT.

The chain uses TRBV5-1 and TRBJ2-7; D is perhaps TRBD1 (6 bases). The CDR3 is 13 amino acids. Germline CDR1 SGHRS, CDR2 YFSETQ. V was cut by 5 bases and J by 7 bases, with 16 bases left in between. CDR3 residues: CASSSTGEGEQYV. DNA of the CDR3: TGCGCCAGCAGTTCGACAGGAGAGGGGGAGCAGTACGTC.

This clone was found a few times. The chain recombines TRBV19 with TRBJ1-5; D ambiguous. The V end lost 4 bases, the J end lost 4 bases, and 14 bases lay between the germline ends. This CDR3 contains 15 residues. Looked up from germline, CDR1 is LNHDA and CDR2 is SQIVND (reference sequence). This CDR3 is CASSTRARLNQPQHF. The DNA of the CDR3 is TGTGCCAGTAGTACGCGGGCTAGACTAAATCAGCCCCAGCATTTT.

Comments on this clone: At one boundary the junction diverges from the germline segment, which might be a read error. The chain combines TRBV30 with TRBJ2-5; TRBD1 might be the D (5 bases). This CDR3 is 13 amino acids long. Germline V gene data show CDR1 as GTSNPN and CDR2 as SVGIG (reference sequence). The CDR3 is CACSGAGKETQYF. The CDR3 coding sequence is TGTGCCTGTAGTGGGGCAGGCAAAGAGACCCAGTACTTC.

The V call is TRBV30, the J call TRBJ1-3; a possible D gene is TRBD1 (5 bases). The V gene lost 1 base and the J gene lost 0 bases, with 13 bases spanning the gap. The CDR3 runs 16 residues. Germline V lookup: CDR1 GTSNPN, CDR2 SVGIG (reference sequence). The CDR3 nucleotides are TGTGCCTGGAGTGCGGGACTTGGGTCCTCTGGAAACACCATATATTTT. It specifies CAWSAGLGSSGNTIYF.

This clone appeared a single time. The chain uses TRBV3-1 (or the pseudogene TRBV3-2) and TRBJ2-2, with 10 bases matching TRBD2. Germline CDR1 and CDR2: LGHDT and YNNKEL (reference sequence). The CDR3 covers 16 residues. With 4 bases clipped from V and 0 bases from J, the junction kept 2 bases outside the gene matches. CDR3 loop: CASSRLAGANTGELFF. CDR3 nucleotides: TGTGCCAGCAGCCGCCTAGCGGGAGCGAACACCGGGGAGCTGTTTTTT.

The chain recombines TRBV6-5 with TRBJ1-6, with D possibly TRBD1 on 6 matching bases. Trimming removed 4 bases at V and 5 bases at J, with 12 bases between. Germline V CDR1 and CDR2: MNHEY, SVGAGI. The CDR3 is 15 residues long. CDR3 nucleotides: TGTGCCAGCAGTTCCACAGGGTCGAATAATTCACCCCTCCACTTT. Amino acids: CASSSTGSNNSPLHF.

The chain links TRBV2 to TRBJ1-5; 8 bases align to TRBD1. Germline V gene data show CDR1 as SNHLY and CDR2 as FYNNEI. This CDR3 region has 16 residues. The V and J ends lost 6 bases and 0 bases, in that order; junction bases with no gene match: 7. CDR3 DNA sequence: TGTGCCAGCAGGGCCGGGACAGGCTATAGCAATCAGCCCCAGCATTTT. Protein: CASRAGTGYSNQPQHF.

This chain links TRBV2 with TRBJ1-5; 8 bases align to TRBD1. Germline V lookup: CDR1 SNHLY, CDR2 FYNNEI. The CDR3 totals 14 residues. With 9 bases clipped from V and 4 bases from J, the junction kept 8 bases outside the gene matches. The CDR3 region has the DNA TGTGCCAGTCAGGAGGGGACAGGAAATCAGCCCCAGCATTTT. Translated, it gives CASQEGTGNQPQHF.

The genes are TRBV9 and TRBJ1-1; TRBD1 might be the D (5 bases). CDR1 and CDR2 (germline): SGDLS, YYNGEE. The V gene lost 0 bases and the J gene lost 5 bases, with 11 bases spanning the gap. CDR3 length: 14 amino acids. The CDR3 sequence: CASSVVGEGTEAFF. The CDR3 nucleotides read TGTGCCAGCAGCGTAGTAGGGGAGGGGACTGAAGCTTTCTTT.

CDR3 amino acids: CASSALTVPGLAGGHHEQFF. In nucleotides, the CDR3 is TGTGCCAGCAGCGCCCTTACAGTACCGGGACTAGCGGGGGGGCACCATGAGCAGTTCTTC. The chain carries TRBV9 and TRBJ2-1; TRBD2 aligns across 16 bases. Germline CDR1 is SGDLS and CDR2 is YYNGEE. This CDR3 is built from 20 residues. J lost 8 bases, V lost 3 bases, and 17 bases had no gene match.

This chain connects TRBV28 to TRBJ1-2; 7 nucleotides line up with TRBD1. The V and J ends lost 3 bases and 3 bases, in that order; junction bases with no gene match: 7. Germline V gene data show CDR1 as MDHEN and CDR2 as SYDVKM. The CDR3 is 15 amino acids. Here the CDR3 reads CASSFEGAPHYGYTF. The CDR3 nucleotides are TGTGCCAGCAGTTTTGAGGGGGCGCCCCACTATGGCTACACCTTC.

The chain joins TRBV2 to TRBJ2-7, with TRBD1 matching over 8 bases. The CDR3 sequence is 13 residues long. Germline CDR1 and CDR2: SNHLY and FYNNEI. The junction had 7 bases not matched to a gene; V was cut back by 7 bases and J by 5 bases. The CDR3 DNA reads TGTGCCAGCAACGTCGACAGGGGTGACGAGCAGTACGTC. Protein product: CASNVDRGDEQYV.